The entry below gives a single T cell receptor beta chain sequence along with its context. Additional DNA sequences in this sample encode the identical CDR3. This CDR3 contains 12 residues. From germline, CDR1 is SEHNR and CDR2 FQNEAQ (reference sequence). Between the trimmed V and J ends, which lost 2 bases and 3 bases, there was a span of 5 bases. These data are taken from a study of blood T cell repertoires in COVID-19. On the study more broadly: Nucleic acid was either cDNA or gDNA, and it came from T cells, B-cell-depleted T cells, or PBMCs.

Participants came from fewer than 25 US areas, aged about 18 to 90 years. Symptom resolution, clearance, or two negative PCRs marked donors in Cohort 3 as recovered. The table came from immunoSEQ multiplex PCR; TCRdb's copy has only in-frame clones and leaves some out. Here the sample spans roughly 190,000 clones, about 85% being singletons. The sequence was collected from a woman in her twenties or thirties who had recovered from COVID-19. Sequenced material: PBMCs or T cells enriched from blood (not recorded which). The genes are TRBV7-9 and TRBJ2-7, with a possible D match to TRBD2 (5 bases). This CDR3 is CASSLTSYEQYF. In DNA form, the CDR3 reads TGTGCCAGCAGCTTAACTAGCTACGAGCAGTACTTC.